This TCR beta chain was captured by sequencing in a study of early T cells in non-severe SARS-CoV-2 infection. General study findings and limits: VDJdb matching skewed toward anti-spike CD8 responses, missing private and CD4 specificities.

This clonotype was detected many times. Its cognate antigen is unknown. Each cDNA molecule carried a unique molecular identifier. From the 5' RACE reads, TCRdb called clonotypes with MiXCR, one entry per CDR3 protein. The sample holds about 60,000 distinct CDR3 sequences, 8.5% to 10% seen once. Deletions cut 0 bases from V and 0 bases from J, with 12 bases between. Germline loops: CDR1 LGHDT, CDR2 YNNKEL (reference sequence). The CDR3 consists of 16 residues. The chain is built from TRBV3-1 and TRBJ2-7, with D unclear. The receptor's source is an adult who was a healthcare worker with PCR-confirmed SARS-CoV-2 infection or an uninfected control (not recorded which). The sequencing input was whole blood. The CDR3 coding sequence is TGTGCCAGCAGCCAAGATGGAAGGAAATCCTCCTACGAGCAGTACTTC. It specifies CASSQDGRKSSYEQYF.